This is a list of T cell receptor beta chains from one sample in a study of blood T cell repertoires in COVID-19. Sequenced by immunoSEQ multiplex PCR; TCRdb stores in-frame clones only, minus some. In the table there are a few hundred thousand clones, roughly 91% of which are singletons. Sequencing was done on a sample of PBMCs or T cells enriched from blood (not recorded which). Every receptor here comes from a woman aged 45-65 years who had been exposed to COVID-19. Each CDR3 is given with its conserved first and last residue. D genes are given only for firm matches. A row's size may be missing; if present it is once, few, many or a size class.

d_call: TRBD1
clone_size: few
j_call: TRBJ2-3
v_call: TRBV6-4
cdr3_nt: TGTGCCAGCAGTGACACAGGGGGCACAGATACGCAGTATTTT
cdr3_aa: CASSDTGGTDTQYF

d_call: NA
clone_size: NA
j_call: TRBJ1-5
v_call: TRBV28
cdr3_nt: TGTGCCAGCAGTTTCGCACAGACGAATCAGCCCCAGCATTTT
cdr3_aa: CASSFAQTNQPQHF

d_call: TRBD1
clone_size: NA
j_call: TRBJ1-2
v_call: TRBV15
cdr3_nt: TGTGCCACCAGCAGATCGGGACAGACATTCTATGGCTACACCTTC
cdr3_aa: CATSRSGQTFYGYTF

d_call: TRBD1
clone_size: NA
j_call: TRBJ1-2
v_call: TRBV25-1
cdr3_nt: TGTGCCAGCAGACGGACAGGGGGCTACTATGGCTACACCTTC
cdr3_aa: CASRRTGGYYGYTF

d_call: TRBD1
clone_size: NA
j_call: TRBJ2-5
v_call: TRBV28
cdr3_nt: TGTGCCAGTCAGGACAGGCTTAGGGAGACCCAGTACTTC
cdr3_aa: CASQDRLRETQYF

d_call: TRBD1
clone_size: once
j_call: TRBJ2-1
v_call: TRBV11-3
cdr3_nt: TGTGCCAGCAGCTCCAGGACAGGGTTCAATGAGCAGTTCTTC
cdr3_aa: CASSSRTGFNEQFF

d_call: TRBD1
clone_size: NA
j_call: TRBJ2-7
v_call: TRBV4-2
cdr3_nt: TGTGCCAGCAGCCAGGAAACCGGGACAGGGGGCGGAGAGCAGTACTTC
cdr3_aa: CASSQETGTGGGEQYF

d_call: TRBD1
clone_size: NA
j_call: TRBJ2-5
v_call: TRBV7-8
cdr3_nt: TGTGCCAGCAGGGACAGGGAAAAGGGGGAGACCCAGTACTTC
cdr3_aa: CASRDREKGETQYF

d_call: TRBD2
clone_size: NA
j_call: TRBJ2-1
v_call: TRBV3-1/TRBV3-2
cdr3_nt: TGTGCCAGCAGCCAGGGACTAGCGGGGGGGCCGGGTAATGAGCAGTTCTTC
cdr3_aa: CASSQGLAGGPGNEQFF

d_call: NA
clone_size: NA
j_call: TRBJ2-3
v_call: TRBV3-1/TRBV3-2
cdr3_nt: TGTGCCAGCAGCCAAGGTCAGGGGGGAACGCAGTATTTT
cdr3_aa: CASSQGQGGTQYF

d_call: TRBD1
clone_size: NA
j_call: TRBJ2-1
v_call: TRBV5-4
cdr3_nt: TGTGCCAGCAGCTTGTTTGGGACAGGGAAAAGCTACAATGAGCAGTTCTTC
cdr3_aa: CASSLFGTGKSYNEQFF

d_call: TRBD2
clone_size: NA
j_call: TRBJ2-3
v_call: TRBV5-6
cdr3_nt: TGTGCCAGCAGCTTTCGCGGGGGGGACCACGTTACGCAGTATTTT
cdr3_aa: CASSFRGGDHVTQYF

d_call: TRBD1
clone_size: NA
j_call: TRBJ1-6
v_call: TRBV30
cdr3_nt: TGTGCCTGGAGTACCAACAGGGGCCCAAATTCACCCCTCCACTTT
cdr3_aa: CAWSTNRGPNSPLHF

d_call: TRBD2
clone_size: NA
j_call: TRBJ2-7
v_call: TRBV3-1/TRBV3-2
cdr3_nt: TGTGCCAGCAGCCAAGATGGACTAGCGGGGGGGCCGAGGAGCGAGCAGTACTTC
cdr3_aa: CASSQDGLAGGPRSEQYF

d_call: TRBD1
clone_size: few
j_call: TRBJ1-4
v_call: TRBV19
cdr3_nt: TGTGCCAGTAGTATCCCGTGGGACAGTGGAACAACTAATGAAAAACTGTTTTTT
cdr3_aa: CASSIPWDSGTTNEKLFF

d_call: NA
clone_size: NA
j_call: TRBJ2-7
v_call: TRBV2
cdr3_nt: TGTGCCAGCAGTGCTGACGGGAGATACGAGCAGTACTTC
cdr3_aa: CASSADGRYEQYF

d_call: NA
clone_size: NA
j_call: TRBJ1-6
v_call: TRBV30
cdr3_nt: TGTGCCTGGAGCGGACTAAACTATAATTCACCCCTCCACTTT
cdr3_aa: CAWSGLNYNSPLHF

d_call: NA
clone_size: NA
j_call: TRBJ1-5
v_call: TRBV7-2
cdr3_nt: TGTGCCAGCAGCCCTTTTTTAGGGAGTCAGCCCCAGCATTTT
cdr3_aa: CASSPFLGSQPQHF

d_call: NA
clone_size: NA
j_call: TRBJ2-5
v_call: TRBV5-1
cdr3_nt: TGCGCCAGCAGCTTGGGCCTGGGTAGCACACAAGAGACCCAGTACTTC
cdr3_aa: CASSLGLGSTQETQYF

d_call: NA
clone_size: NA
j_call: TRBJ2-5
v_call: TRBV28
cdr3_nt: TGTGCCAGCAGTTTATTCAGGGGAGTCCAAGAGACCCAGTACTTC
cdr3_aa: CASSLFRGVQETQYF

d_call: TRBD1
clone_size: NA
j_call: TRBJ2-2
v_call: TRBV5-1
cdr3_nt: TGCGCCAGCAGTGGACAGGAGCTGAACACCGGGGAGCTGTTTTTT
cdr3_aa: CASSGQELNTGELFF

d_call: NA
clone_size: once
j_call: TRBJ1-4
v_call: TRBV20-1
cdr3_nt: TGCAGTGCTAGTCGGTCTGTGAATGAAAAACTGTTTTTT
cdr3_aa: CSASRSVNEKLFF

d_call: TRBD1
clone_size: few
j_call: TRBJ1-1
v_call: TRBV2
cdr3_nt: TGTGCCAGCAGACACACACCGGGACAGGAAATGAACACTGAAGCTTTCTTT
cdr3_aa: CASRHTPGQEMNTEAFF

d_call: NA
clone_size: NA
j_call: TRBJ2-7
v_call: TRBV28
cdr3_nt: TGTGCCAGCAGTTTATCGACAGGCAGGGCCTTTGACGAGCAGTACTTC
cdr3_aa: CASSLSTGRAFDEQYF

d_call: NA
clone_size: NA
j_call: TRBJ1-1
v_call: TRBV7-2
cdr3_nt: TGTGCCAGCAGCCCAGGGAGGATGAACACTGAAGCTTTCTTT
cdr3_aa: CASSPGRMNTEAFF

d_call: NA
clone_size: once
j_call: TRBJ1-6
v_call: TRBV27
cdr3_nt: TGTGCCAGCAGTTTAACATCGGCAGGGTGGGGATCACCCCTCCACTTT
cdr3_aa: CASSLTSAGWGSPLHF

d_call: TRBD1
clone_size: NA
j_call: TRBJ2-7
v_call: TRBV19
cdr3_nt: TGTGCCAGTGGCAGGGGGCTGAACGAGCAGTACTTC
cdr3_aa: CASGRGLNEQYF

d_call: TRBD2
clone_size: NA
j_call: TRBJ2-7
v_call: TRBV28
cdr3_nt: TGTGCCAGCAGTTTGGGGGGGATCAGGCACGAGCAGTACTTC
cdr3_aa: CASSLGGIRHEQYF

d_call: TRBD2
clone_size: NA
j_call: TRBJ2-5
v_call: TRBV7-2
cdr3_nt: TGTGCCAGCAACTTAGTTCTAGCGGGGGGGCTTGAGACCCAGTACTTC
cdr3_aa: CASNLVLAGGLETQYF

d_call: TRBD1
clone_size: NA
j_call: TRBJ2-1
v_call: TRBV5-1
cdr3_nt: TGCGCCAGCACCAAAGGACAGGGCTCCTACAATGAGCAGTTCTTC
cdr3_aa: CASTKGQGSYNEQFF

d_call: NA
clone_size: NA
j_call: TRBJ2-7
v_call: TRBV6-1
cdr3_nt: TGTGCCAGCAGTGAAAGATCAGGTTACGAGCAGTACTTC
cdr3_aa: CASSERSGYEQYF

d_call: NA
clone_size: NA
j_call: TRBJ2-7
v_call: TRBV7-6
cdr3_nt: TGTGCCAGCAGCTTATTTTCTGGGCCGGACAGTTACGAGCAGTACTTC
cdr3_aa: CASSLFSGPDSYEQYF

d_call: TRBD1
clone_size: NA
j_call: TRBJ1-3
v_call: TRBV5-6
cdr3_nt: TGTGCCAGCAGCTTAGATACAGGGGGTTCGGGAAACACCATATATTTT
cdr3_aa: CASSLDTGGSGNTIYF

d_call: NA
clone_size: NA
j_call: TRBJ1-2
v_call: TRBV12-5
cdr3_nt: TGTGCTAGTGGTTTGAACAGGGAAGATTTGATGGACTATGGCTACACCTTC
cdr3_aa: CASGLNREDLMDYGYTF

d_call: NA
clone_size: few
j_call: TRBJ1-2
v_call: TRBV12-3/TRBV12-4
cdr3_nt: TGTGCCAGCAGTTATGAGGGCTCCCATGGCTACACCTTC
cdr3_aa: CASSYEGSHGYTF

d_call: NA
clone_size: NA
j_call: TRBJ2-7
v_call: TRBV20-1
cdr3_nt: TGCAGTGCGTCAGATCTAGCCGAGCAGTACTTC
cdr3_aa: CSASDLAEQYF

d_call: TRBD1
clone_size: NA
j_call: TRBJ1-3
v_call: TRBV7-2
cdr3_nt: TGTGCCAGCAGCCTTACAGGGGGATCTGGAAACACCATATATTTT
cdr3_aa: CASSLTGGSGNTIYF

d_call: NA
clone_size: once
j_call: TRBJ2-3
v_call: TRBV5-8
cdr3_nt: TGTGCCAGCAGCTTGTACGGGGGCACAGATACGCAGTATTTT
cdr3_aa: CASSLYGGTDTQYF

d_call: TRBD2
clone_size: NA
j_call: TRBJ2-2
v_call: TRBV2
cdr3_nt: TGTGCCAGCAGTGAAACTAGCGGGGGATGGGGCACCGGGGAGCTGTTTTTT
cdr3_aa: CASSETSGGWGTGELFF

d_call: NA
clone_size: once
j_call: TRBJ2-1
v_call: TRBV3-1/TRBV3-2
cdr3_nt: TGTGCCAGCAGCCAGGTCGTTAGCTCCTACAATGAGCAGTTCTTC
cdr3_aa: CASSQVVSSYNEQFF

d_call: TRBD1
clone_size: once
j_call: TRBJ2-2
v_call: TRBV10-3
cdr3_nt: TGTGCCAGCGGGACAGGGGTTTCCCGGGAGCTGTTTTTT
cdr3_aa: CASGTGVSRELFF

d_call: TRBD2
clone_size: NA
j_call: TRBJ2-5
v_call: TRBV7-6
cdr3_nt: TGTGCCAGCAGCTCAGTAGCGGGGGGCCAGGGAGAGACCCAGTACTTC
cdr3_aa: CASSSVAGGQGETQYF

d_call: NA
clone_size: NA
j_call: TRBJ1-2
v_call: TRBV28
cdr3_nt: TGTGCCAGCAGTTTCATGGCGGGGATTAACTATGGCTACACCTTC
cdr3_aa: CASSFMAGINYGYTF

d_call: NA
clone_size: once
j_call: TRBJ1-1
v_call: TRBV18
cdr3_nt: TGTGCCAGCTCACCAAAGGACAACCGTGACACTGAAGCTTTCTTT
cdr3_aa: CASSPKDNRDTEAFF

d_call: TRBD1
clone_size: NA
j_call: TRBJ1-6
v_call: TRBV23-1
cdr3_nt: TGCGCCAGCAGGACAGGGCAGACGTCACCCCTCCACTTT
cdr3_aa: CASRTGQTSPLHF

d_call: TRBD2
clone_size: NA
j_call: TRBJ2-2
v_call: TRBV3-1/TRBV3-2
cdr3_nt: TGTGCCAGCAGCCAAGATTCGGGGGGGCAAGTCACCGGGGAGCTGTTTTTT
cdr3_aa: CASSQDSGGQVTGELFF

d_call: TRBD2
clone_size: NA
j_call: TRBJ2-5
v_call: TRBV4-2
cdr3_nt: TGTGCCAGCAGCCAAGGGCTAGCGGGAGAGACCCAGTACTTC
cdr3_aa: CASSQGLAGETQYF

d_call: NA
clone_size: NA
j_call: TRBJ2-2
v_call: TRBV2
cdr3_nt: TGTGCCAGCAGGGACAGCCAGGTCACCGGGGAGCTGTTTTTT
cdr3_aa: CASRDSQVTGELFF

d_call: NA
clone_size: NA
j_call: TRBJ1-1
v_call: TRBV10-3
cdr3_nt: TGTGCCATCAGTTTTAAAGGGGAATCCACTGAAGCTTTCTTT
cdr3_aa: CAISFKGESTEAFF

d_call: NA
clone_size: NA
j_call: TRBJ1-5
v_call: TRBV19
cdr3_nt: TGTGCCAGTAGTATAGAACGGCGGGTTTCAGAGCCCCAGCATTTT
cdr3_aa: CASSIERRVSEPQHF

d_call: NA
clone_size: NA
j_call: TRBJ2-3
v_call: TRBV15
cdr3_nt: TGTGCCACCAGCAAAAGGGTCCAGGGTTTGGATACGCAGTATTTT
cdr3_aa: CATSKRVQGLDTQYF

d_call: NA
clone_size: NA
j_call: TRBJ2-4
v_call: TRBV2
cdr3_nt: TGTGCCAGCACACAGGATATAGCCAAAAACATTCAGTACTTC
cdr3_aa: CASTQDIAKNIQYF

d_call: NA
clone_size: NA
j_call: TRBJ1-2
v_call: TRBV3-1/TRBV3-2
cdr3_nt: TGTGCCAGCAGCCAAGATGACAGGTCGGGCTATGGCTACACCTTC
cdr3_aa: CASSQDDRSGYGYTF

d_call: NA
clone_size: once
j_call: TRBJ1-5
v_call: TRBV28
cdr3_nt: TGTGCCATCCAGGGGAAGGGCAATCAGCCCCAGCATTTT
cdr3_aa: CAIQGKGNQPQHF

d_call: NA
clone_size: once
j_call: TRBJ2-7
v_call: TRBV12-3/TRBV12-4
cdr3_nt: TGTGCCAGCACCGACGGGGTCTACGAGCAGTACTTC
cdr3_aa: CASTDGVYEQYF

d_call: NA
clone_size: NA
j_call: TRBJ2-3
v_call: TRBV12-5
cdr3_nt: TGTGCTAGTGGACCTGGGGGGGGGCCGACAGATACGCAGTATTTT
cdr3_aa: CASGPGGGPTDTQYF

d_call: NA
clone_size: NA
j_call: TRBJ2-7
v_call: TRBV28
cdr3_nt: TGTGCCAGCACAGGGGATTCAGGTACTTACGAGCAGTACTTC
cdr3_aa: CASTGDSGTYEQYF

d_call: TRBD2
clone_size: NA
j_call: TRBJ2-5
v_call: TRBV5-1
cdr3_nt: TGCGCCAGCAGCCCTCGGGCGGGGGGCTGGGAGACCCAGTACTTC
cdr3_aa: CASSPRAGGWETQYF

d_call: TRBD1
clone_size: few
j_call: TRBJ1-1
v_call: TRBV6-5
cdr3_nt: TGTGCCAGCAGTTACCACAGGGGTTTGACTGAAGCTTTCTTT
cdr3_aa: CASSYHRGLTEAFF